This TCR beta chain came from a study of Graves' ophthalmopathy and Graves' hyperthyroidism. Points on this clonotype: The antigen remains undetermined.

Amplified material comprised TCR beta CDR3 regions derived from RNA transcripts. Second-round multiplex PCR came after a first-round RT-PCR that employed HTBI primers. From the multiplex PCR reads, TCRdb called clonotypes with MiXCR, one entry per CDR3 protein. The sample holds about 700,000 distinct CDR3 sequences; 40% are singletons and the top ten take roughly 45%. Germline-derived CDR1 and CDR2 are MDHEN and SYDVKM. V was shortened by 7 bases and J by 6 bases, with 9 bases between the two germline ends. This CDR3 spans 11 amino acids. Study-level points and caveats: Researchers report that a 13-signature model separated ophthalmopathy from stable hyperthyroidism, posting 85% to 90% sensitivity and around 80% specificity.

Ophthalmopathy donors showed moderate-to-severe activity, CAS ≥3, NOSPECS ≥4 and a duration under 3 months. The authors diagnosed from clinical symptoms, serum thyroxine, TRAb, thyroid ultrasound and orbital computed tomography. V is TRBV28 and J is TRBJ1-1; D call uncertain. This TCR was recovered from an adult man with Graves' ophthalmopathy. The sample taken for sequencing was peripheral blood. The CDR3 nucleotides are TGTGCCAGCACAGGATATGCTGAAGCTTTCTTT. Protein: CASTGYAEAFF.